This T cell receptor beta chain stems from a study of T cell changes during pregnancy in multiple sclerosis (dated by TCRdb to between 2018 and 2021). For the wider study: In women with multiple sclerosis, the researchers looked at how the T cell repertoire shifted as pregnancy progressed.

As concerns this clone: Its antigen remains unidentified. Per-base qualities were not stored, and no clone one base away is much larger.

The library was prepared using the immunoSEQ multiplex PCR assay. TCRdb limited this immuneACCESS table to in-frame rearrangements with V and J called. A share of clones is missing; checked studies link under half to unresolved V genes, and the rest is unexplained. The sample table contains 79,000 or so clones; only one count was recorded for 85% to 95% of them. 1.5% to 2% of the sample goes to the ten largest clones. The source material was peripheral blood, sampled in the first trimester of pregnancy. The clonotype comes from a female donor in good health, enrolled as a control in a pregnancy study.

The DNA sequence is as follows: TGTGCCACCCTGGGCTCGAACACCGGGGAGCTGTTTTTT. It translates as CATLGSNTGELFF. Here the chain combines TRBV7-9 and TRBJ2-2, with the D gene not confidently named. Trimming costs V 10 bases and J 0 bases, and their ends lie 9 bases apart. The germline V gene (reference sequence) provides CDR1 SEHNR and CDR2 FQNEAQ. Reading from cysteine to phenylalanine, the CDR3 counts 13 amino acids. CDR3 DNA only is kept here, 39 bases in frame from base 1.